The source of this T cell receptor beta chain is a study of human T cells and chemical hapten exposure. Study-wide background: Cases of alopecia areata, totalis or universalis occurred in a predominantly female patient group. Per-sample TCR yield variation was attributed mainly to small pooled library volume differences.

Specified time point: patch test 2, 6 weeks after DPC sensitization. Sample treatment: therapeutic diphenylcyclopropenone sensitization with weekly scalp DPC. Blood draws came before every patch-test application. The library tagged individual cDNA molecules with unique molecular identifiers. TCRdb processed the RACE reads anew with MiXCR; each CDR3 protein has one entry. The sample includes 330,000 or so distinct CDR3 sequences, roughly 6% of them seen just once. Trimming stripped 3 bases from V and 16 bases from J, with 19 bases between. The CDR3 extends over 13 amino acids. Germline V gene lookup returns CDR1 MDHEN and CDR2 SYDVKM.

The source is a woman younger than 35 with alopecia areata. Some clones in this sample may be carry-over from other donors' samples. V and J are TRBV28 and TRBJ1-3, with D perhaps TRBD1 (5 bases). Material: whole blood, obtained in connection with sensitization to the hapten diphenylcyclopropenone (DPC). The DNA for the CDR3 is TGTGCCAGCAGTTTTCATTCGGGACGCTTCGGGTATTTT. Translated: CASSFHSGRFGYF.